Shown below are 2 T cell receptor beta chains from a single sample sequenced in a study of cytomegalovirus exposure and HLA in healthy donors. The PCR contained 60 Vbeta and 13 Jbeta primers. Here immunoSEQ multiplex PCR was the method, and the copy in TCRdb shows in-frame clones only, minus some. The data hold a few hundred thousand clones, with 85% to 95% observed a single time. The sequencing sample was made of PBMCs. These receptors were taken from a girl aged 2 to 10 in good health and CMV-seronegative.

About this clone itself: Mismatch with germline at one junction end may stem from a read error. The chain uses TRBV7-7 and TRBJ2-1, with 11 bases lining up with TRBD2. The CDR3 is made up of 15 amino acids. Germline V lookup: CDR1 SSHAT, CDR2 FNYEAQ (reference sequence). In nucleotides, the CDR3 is TGTGCTAGCAGCTCTAGCGGGGGGATAGACAATGAGCAGTTCTTC. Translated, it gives CASSSSGGIDNEQFF.

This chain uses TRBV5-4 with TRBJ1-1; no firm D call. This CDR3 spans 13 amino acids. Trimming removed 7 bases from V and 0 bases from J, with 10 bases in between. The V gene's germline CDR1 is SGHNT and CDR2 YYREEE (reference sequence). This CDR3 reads CASGRQLNTEAFF. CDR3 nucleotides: TGTGCCAGCGGGCGTCAGCTGAACACTGAAGCTTTCTTT. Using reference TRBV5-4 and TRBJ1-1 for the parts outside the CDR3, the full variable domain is ETGVTQSPTHLIKTRGQQVTLRCSSQSGHNTVSWYQQALGQGPQFIFQYYREEENGRGNFPPRFSGLQFPNYSSELNVNALELDDSALYLCASGRQLNTEAFFGQGTRLTVV.